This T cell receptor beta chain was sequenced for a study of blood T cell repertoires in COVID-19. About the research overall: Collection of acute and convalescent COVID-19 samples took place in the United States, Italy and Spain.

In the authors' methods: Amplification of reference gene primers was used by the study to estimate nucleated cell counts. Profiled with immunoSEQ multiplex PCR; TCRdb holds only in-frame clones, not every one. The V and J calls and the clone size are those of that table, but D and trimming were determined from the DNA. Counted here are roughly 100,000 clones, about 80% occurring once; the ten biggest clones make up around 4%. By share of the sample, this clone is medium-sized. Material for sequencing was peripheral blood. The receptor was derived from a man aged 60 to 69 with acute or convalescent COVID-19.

CDR3 DNA sequence: TGTGCCACCAGTGATTCCCTGGGGTCCGGGACAGGGACCGGGGAGCTGTTTTTT. Protein product: CATSDSLGSGTGTGELFF. This chain links TRBV24-1 with TRBJ2-2, with 9 bases aligning to TRBD1. Trimming took 2 bases from V and 5 from J; bases not matched to a gene: 11. CDR1 and CDR2 from the germline V gene are KGHDR and SFDVKD. This CDR3 spans 18 amino acids.